The 2 T cell receptor beta chains reported below all come from one sample, sequenced in a study of cytomegalovirus exposure and HLA in healthy donors (dated by TCRdb to 2015 to 2018). Library prep was done by the immunoSEQ multiplex PCR assay. The multiplex PCR relied on a mix of 60 forward primers for TCR Vbeta segments and 13 reverse primers for TCR Jbeta segments. TCRdb took over this immuneACCESS table, retaining in-frame rearrangements with V and J assigned. Such tables are incomplete; in checked studies, under half of the missing clones stem from an unresolved V gene, and the remainder is unexplained. The sample data list around 230,000 clones, and over 60% of these were observed just once. Clones ranked in the top ten supply less than 2% of the sample. The material sequenced was PBMCs. These receptors originate from a male donor in good health and CMV-seronegative.

V gene TRBV5-1 combines with J gene TRBJ1-1; tentatively, D is TRBD1 (5 bases). Trimming removed 7 bases from V and 4 bases from J, with 14 bases in between. This CDR3 has 13 amino acids. Germline assignment: CDR1 SGHRS and CDR2 YFSETQ. CDR3 coding DNA: TGCGCCAGCCAGGACGGGGGAACCACTGAAGCTTTCTTT. As protein: CASQDGGTTEAFF.

To note about this clone: Other DNA sequences in this specimen translate into the identical CDR3. The chain is built from TRBV7-2 and TRBJ2-7; D may be TRBD2 (6 bases). Trimming took off 3 bases at V and 6 bases at J, with 12 bases between the two ends. Looked up from germline, CDR1 is SGHTA and CDR2 is FQGNSA. There are 13 residues in the CDR3. CDR3 coding DNA: TGTGCCAGCAGCTTGGGGGGATTGGGCGAGCAGTACTTC. Its protein product is CASSLGGLGEQYF.